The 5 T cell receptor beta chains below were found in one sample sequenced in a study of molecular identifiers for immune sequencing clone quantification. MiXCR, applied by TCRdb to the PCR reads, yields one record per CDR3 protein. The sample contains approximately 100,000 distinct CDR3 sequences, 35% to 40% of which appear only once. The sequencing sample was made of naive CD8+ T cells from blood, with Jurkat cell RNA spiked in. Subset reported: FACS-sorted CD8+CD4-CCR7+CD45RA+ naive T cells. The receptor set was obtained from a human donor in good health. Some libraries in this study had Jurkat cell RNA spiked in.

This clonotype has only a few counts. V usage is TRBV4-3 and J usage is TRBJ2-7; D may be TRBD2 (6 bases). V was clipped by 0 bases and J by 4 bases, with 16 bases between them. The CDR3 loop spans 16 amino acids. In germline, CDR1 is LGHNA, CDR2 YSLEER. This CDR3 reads CASSQDWGESGYEQYF. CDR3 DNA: TGCGCCAGCAGCCAAGATTGGGGGGAGTCGGGTTACGAGCAGTACTTC.

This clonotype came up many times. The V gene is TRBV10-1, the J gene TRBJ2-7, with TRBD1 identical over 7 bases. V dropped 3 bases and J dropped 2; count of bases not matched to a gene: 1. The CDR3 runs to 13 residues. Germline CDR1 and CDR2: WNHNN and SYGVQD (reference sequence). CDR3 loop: CASSEGQAYEQYF. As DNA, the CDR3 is TGCGCCAGCAGTGAAGGACAGGCCTACGAGCAGTACTTC.

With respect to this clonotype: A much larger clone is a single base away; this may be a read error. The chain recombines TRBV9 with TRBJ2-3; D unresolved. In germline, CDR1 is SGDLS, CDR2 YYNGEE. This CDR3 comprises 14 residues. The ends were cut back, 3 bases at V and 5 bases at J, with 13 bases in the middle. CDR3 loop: CASSEGADGDTQYF. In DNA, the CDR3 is TGTGCCAGCAGCGAAGGTGCGGACGGAGATACGCAGTATTTT.

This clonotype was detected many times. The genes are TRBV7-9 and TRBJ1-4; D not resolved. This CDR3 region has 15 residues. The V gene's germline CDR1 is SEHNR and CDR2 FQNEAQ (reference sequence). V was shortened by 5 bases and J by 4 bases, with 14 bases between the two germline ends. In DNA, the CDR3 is TGTGCCAGCAGCGCCCTGGGCAGGAGTAATGAAAAACTGTTTTTT. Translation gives CASSALGRSNEKLFF. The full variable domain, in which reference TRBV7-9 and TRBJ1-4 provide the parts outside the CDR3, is DTGVSQNPRHKITKRGQNVTFRCDPISEHNRLYWYRQTLGQGPEFLTYFQNEAQLEKSRLLSDRFSAERPKGSFSTLEIQRTEQGDSAMYLCASSALGRSNEKLFFGSGTQLSVL.

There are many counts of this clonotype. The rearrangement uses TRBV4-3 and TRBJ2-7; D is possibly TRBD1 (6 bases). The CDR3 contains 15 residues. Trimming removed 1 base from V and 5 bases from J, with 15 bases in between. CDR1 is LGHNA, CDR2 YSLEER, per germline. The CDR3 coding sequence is TGCGCCAGCAGCCAAGGAGACTCACAGGGAGACGAGCAGTACTTC. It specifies CASSQGDSQGDEQYF.